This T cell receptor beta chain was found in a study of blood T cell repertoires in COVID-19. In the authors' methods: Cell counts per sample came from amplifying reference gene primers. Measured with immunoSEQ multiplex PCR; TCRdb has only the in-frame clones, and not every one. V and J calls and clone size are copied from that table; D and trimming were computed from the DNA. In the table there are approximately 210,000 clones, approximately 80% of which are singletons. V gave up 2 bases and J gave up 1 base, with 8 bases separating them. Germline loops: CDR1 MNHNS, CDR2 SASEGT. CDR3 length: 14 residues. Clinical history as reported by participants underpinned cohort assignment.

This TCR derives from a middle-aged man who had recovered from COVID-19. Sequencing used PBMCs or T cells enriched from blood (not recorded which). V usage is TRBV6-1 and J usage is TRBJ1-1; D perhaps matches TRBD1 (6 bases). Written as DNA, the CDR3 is TGTGCCAGCAGTGAACCCAGGGGGAACACTGAAGCTTTCTTT. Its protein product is CASSEPRGNTEAFF.